The present T cell receptor (beta chain) was sequenced within a study of CD8+CD57+ T cells in acquired aplastic anemia. Looking at the study overall: Each DNA sample taken from sorted CD4+ and CD8+ cells came to 2.5 to 4 ug on average. Study-wide results and caveats: Common to patients and controls were twenty-nine CD8+ CDR3 sequences.

Concerning this clonotype itself: Its antigen remains unidentified.

The use of genomic DNA as template underpinned the TCR beta VDJ and CDR3 profiling. TCRdb re-called the reads through MiXCR, storing one row per CDR3 protein. Of over 150,000 distinct CDR3 sequences listed, around 63% are singletons. The CDR3 consists of 13 residues. V dropped 5 bases and J dropped 5; count of bases not matched to a gene: 5. The germline gives CDR1 DFQATT, CDR2 SNEGSKA (reference sequence). Only patients with CD8+CD57+ cell expansion on flow cytometry were chosen for sequencing. The study sampled blood from patients who had received no therapy. The sample was sorted CD4+, CD8+, or CD8+CD57+ T cells (not recorded which) from PBMCs. The sequence was obtained from a human donor with aplastic anemia. The chain employs TRBV20-1 and TRBJ2-7; 11 bases are a match to TRBD2. The CDR3 coding sequence is TGCAGTGCTTATAGCGGGGGGGCACACGAGCAGTACTTC. It yields the protein CSAYSGGAHEQYF.